The following is a T cell receptor beta chain sequence with its context. Original processing notes: Estimation of nucleated cell counts relied on the amplification of reference gene primers. TCRdb's copy holds only in-frame clones and misses some; the assay was immunoSEQ multiplex PCR. V and J calls plus clone size are reproduced from that table; the DNA served to infer D and trimming. The sample has around 310,000 clones; around 89% are singletons. The data were taken from a study of blood T cell repertoires in COVID-19. Study in general: Whether acute or convalescent, the COVID-19 samples came from the United States, Italy and Spain. PBMCs, B-cell-depleted T cells, or T cells provided the cDNA or gDNA that made up the material.

The clonotype comes from a woman aged 60-75 years with acute or convalescent COVID-19. Sample: peripheral blood.

CDR3 DNA: TGTGCCAGCAGCTTTGAACAGGGACAGCCCCAGCATTTT. Translation: CASSFEQGQPQHF. The chain links TRBV7-8 to TRBJ1-5; a weak D match, TRBD1 (6 bases). V lost 3 bases and J 7 bases, leaving 10 bases between the germline ends. CDR1 is SGHVS, CDR2 FQNEAQ, per germline. CDR3 length: 13 amino acids.